The rows below give T cell receptor beta chains drawn from one sample of a study of identical twins. TCRdb called the 5' RACE reads again in MiXCR, with one record for every CDR3 protein. The sample has about 250,000 distinct CDR3 sequences; about 8.3% are singletons. This same sample was also taken into another study, of yellow fever vaccine responses in identical twins.

Input material: CD8+ T cells sorted from blood. These receptors were collected from a woman younger than 35 in good health. Each CDR3 is given with its conserved first and last residue. The order of the fields is D gene, clone size, J gene, V gene, CDR3 protein, CDR3 DNA. The D gene is left open where the match is weak. Clone sizes are given selectively: once, few, many, or a class where the clone is expanded.

D gene: .
clone size: .
J gene: TRBJ2-5
V gene: TRBV20-1
CDR3 protein: CSARMAPLVTQYF
CDR3 DNA: TGCAGTGCTAGAATGGCCCCCCTGGTGACCCAGTACTTC

D gene: .
clone size: many
J gene: TRBJ2-7
V gene: TRBV6-5
CDR3 protein: CASSYRGNPYEQYF
CDR3 DNA: TGTGCCAGCAGTTATAGAGGGAACCCCTACGAGCAGTACTTC

D gene: .
clone size: many
J gene: TRBJ2-7
V gene: TRBV29-1
CDR3 protein: CSVVLGGVGYEQYF
CDR3 DNA: TGCAGCGTTGTCTTAGGGGGAGTCGGGTACGAGCAGTACTTC

D gene: .
clone size: many
J gene: TRBJ2-1
V gene: TRBV5-4
CDR3 protein: CASSLVGDNEQFF
CDR3 DNA: TGTGCCAGCAGCTTGGTAGGGGACAATGAGCAGTTCTTC

D gene: .
clone size: many
J gene: TRBJ2-7
V gene: TRBV5-1
CDR3 protein: CASSPGTGHYEQYF
CDR3 DNA: TGCGCCAGCAGCCCCGGGACCGGTCACTACGAGCAGTACTTC

D gene: .
clone size: .
J gene: TRBJ2-4
V gene: TRBV7-2
CDR3 protein: CASSLGHSNIQYF
CDR3 DNA: TGTGCCAGCAGCTTAGGTCATTCGAACATTCAGTACTTC

D gene: TRBD1
clone size: .
J gene: TRBJ2-7
V gene: TRBV4-3
CDR3 protein: CASSHEAGTGPYEQYF
CDR3 DNA: TGCGCCAGCAGCCACGAGGCCGGGACAGGTCCCTACGAGCAGTACTTC

D gene: .
clone size: .
J gene: TRBJ2-2
V gene: TRBV6-1
CDR3 protein: CASNLAGTNTGELFF
CDR3 DNA: TGTGCCAGCAACCTGGCGGGAACGAACACCGGGGAGCTGTTTTTT

D gene: .
clone size: .
J gene: TRBJ2-7
V gene: TRBV7-6
CDR3 protein: CASSQVRDGRYEQYF
CDR3 DNA: TGTGCCAGCAGCCAAGTTCGGGACGGCCGCTACGAGCAGTACTTC

D gene: .
clone size: .
J gene: TRBJ2-1
V gene: TRBV3-1
CDR3 protein: CAFSGLGVDRRYHNEQFF
CDR3 DNA: TGTGCCTTCAGCGGCTTGGGAGTCGACAGGCGCTACCACAATGAGCAGTTCTTC

D gene: .
clone size: .
J gene: TRBJ2-2
V gene: TRBV4-3
CDR3 protein: CASSPRGGTGELFF
CDR3 DNA: TGCGCCAGCAGTCCAAGGGGCGGGACCGGGGAGCTGTTTTTT

D gene: .
clone size: many
J gene: TRBJ2-7
V gene: TRBV29-1
CDR3 protein: CSVEGEGGSYEQYF
CDR3 DNA: TGCAGCGTTGAAGGGGAGGGGGGCTCCTACGAGCAGTACTTC

D gene: TRBD1
clone size: many
J gene: TRBJ2-2
V gene: TRBV28
CDR3 protein: CASREGQGWTGELFF
CDR3 DNA: TGTGCCAGCAGAGAAGGACAGGGATGGACCGGGGAGCTGTTTTTT

D gene: .
clone size: .
J gene: TRBJ2-7
V gene: TRBV20-1
CDR3 protein: CSARDYTSLTYEQYF
CDR3 DNA: TGCAGTGCTAGAGATTACACTAGCCTTACCTACGAGCAGTACTTC

D gene: .
clone size: few
J gene: TRBJ2-5
V gene: TRBV3-1
CDR3 protein: CASSPRLKETQYF
CDR3 DNA: TGTGCCAGCAGCCCCCGGCTCAAAGAGACCCAGTACTTC

D gene: .
clone size: .
J gene: TRBJ2-7
V gene: TRBV15
CDR3 protein: CATSSPGSAYEQYF
CDR3 DNA: TGTGCCACCAGCAGTCCTGGGTCCGCCTACGAGCAGTACTTC

D gene: .
clone size: .
J gene: TRBJ2-1
V gene: TRBV14
CDR3 protein: CASSQDRDEQFF
CDR3 DNA: TGTGCCAGCAGCCAAGATAGGGATGAGCAGTTCTTC

D gene: TRBD1
clone size: .
J gene: TRBJ2-7
V gene: TRBV10-3
CDR3 protein: CAISPLGETGSSYEQYF
CDR3 DNA: TGTGCCATCAGTCCCCTCGGCGAGACAGGGAGCTCCTACGAGCAGTACTTC

D gene: .
clone size: .
J gene: TRBJ1-1
V gene: TRBV7-8
CDR3 protein: CASSLYDSTEAFF
CDR3 DNA: TGTGCCAGCAGCTTATACGACAGCACTGAAGCTTTCTTT

D gene: TRBD1
clone size: few
J gene: TRBJ2-1
V gene: TRBV7-9
CDR3 protein: CASSLAGQYNEQFF
CDR3 DNA: TGTGCCAGCAGCTTAGCGGGACAGTACAATGAGCAGTTCTTC

D gene: TRBD2
clone size: many
J gene: TRBJ2-3
V gene: TRBV6-5
CDR3 protein: CASSYGTSTGSQYF
CDR3 DNA: TGTGCCAGCAGTTACGGGACTAGTACCGGATCGCAGTATTTT

D gene: .
clone size: few
J gene: TRBJ2-5
V gene: TRBV7-9
CDR3 protein: CASSLVGRTYQETQYF
CDR3 DNA: TGTGCCAGCAGCTTAGTTGGGCGGACGTACCAAGAGACCCAGTACTTC

D gene: .
clone size: few
J gene: TRBJ2-5
V gene: TRBV7-9
CDR3 protein: CASSTWDSAGTQYF
CDR3 DNA: TGTGCCAGCAGCACCTGGGACTCGGCGGGGACCCAGTACTTC

D gene: .
clone size: once
J gene: TRBJ1-1
V gene: TRBV2
CDR3 protein: CASSEGDFFEAFF
CDR3 DNA: TGTGCCAGCAGTGAAGGGGATTTCTTTGAAGCTTTCTTT

D gene: .
clone size: many
J gene: TRBJ2-7
V gene: TRBV12-3/TRBV12-4
CDR3 protein: CASSGGSFSYEQYF
CDR3 DNA: TGTGCCAGCAGTGGGGGGTCGTTTTCCTACGAGCAGTACTTC

D gene: TRBD2
clone size: many
J gene: TRBJ2-4
V gene: TRBV11-1
CDR3 protein: CASSVLPPAGESGDIQYF
CDR3 DNA: TGTGCCAGCAGCGTACTCCCTCCAGCGGGGGAGTCGGGGGACATTCAGTACTTC

D gene: .
clone size: few
J gene: TRBJ2-6
V gene: TRBV9
CDR3 protein: CASSVEEGAGANVLTF
CDR3 DNA: TGTGCCAGCAGCGTAGAAGAAGGGGCTGGGGCCAACGTCCTGACTTTC